These 6 T cell receptor beta chains originate from one sample sequenced in a study of shared clonotypes between healthy human individuals. TCRdb keeps only in-frame clones here, not all; method: immunoSEQ multiplex PCR. The sample has hundreds of thousands of clones, 80% to 90% seen once. The sample was memory CD8+ T cells sorted from blood. Subset defined: CD45RO+ cells pooled with CCR7-negative TemRA cells. The receptors come from a man between 18 and 35 years old in good health.

This sequence joins TRBV5-8 and TRBJ2-7; D might be TRBD1 (5 bases). From germline, CDR1 is SGHTS and CDR2 YDEGEE. CDR3 length: 15 amino acids. V shed 4 bases and J shed 0 bases, with 14 bases lying between them. The CDR3 nucleotides read TGTGCCAGCAGCGTAGGGGCGGATTACTCCTACGAGCAGTACTTC. Translating gives CASSVGADYSYEQYF.

V is TRBV18 and J is TRBJ2-7, with D perhaps matching TRBD1 (6 bases). Germline-derived CDR1 and CDR2 are KGHSH and LQKENI. The CDR3 length is 13 residues. The V and J ends lost 3 bases and 2 bases respectively, with 8 bases between them. For the CDR3, the DNA is TGTGCCAGCTCACCGGACAGCCCCTACGAGCAGTACTTC. It yields the protein CASSPDSPYEQYF.

V gene TRBV4-3 combines with J gene TRBJ2-7, with a possible D match to TRBD1 (5 bases). V lost 1 base and J lost 5, with 9 bases in between. Germline CDR1 and CDR2: LGHNA and YSLEER. This CDR3 region has 13 residues. The CDR3 DNA sequence: TGCGCCAGCAGCCAAGCCCAGGGCCACGAGCAGTACTTC. This encodes CASSQAQGHEQYF.

CDR3 sequence reads: CASSQERAGGSYGYTF. For the CDR3, the DNA is TGCGCCAGCAGCCAAGAGAGGGCAGGGGGTAGCTATGGCTACACCTTC. The chain is built from TRBV4-3 and TRBJ1-2; 7 nucleotides line up with TRBD1. Germline CDR1 is LGHNA and CDR2 is YSLEER. Germline trimming cut 0 bases from V and 4 bases from J; bases unmatched to any gene: 8. The CDR3 has 16 residues.

This clone was observed at least ten times. The sample contains more than one DNA sequence encoding this CDR3. The chain couples TRBV5-1 to TRBJ1-1; 8 positions agree with TRBD1. After removal of 7 bases from V and 1 base from J, the junction contained 0 bases not matched to a gene. CDR1 is SGHRS, CDR2 YFSETQ, per germline. CDR3 size: 12 residues. The CDR3 DNA reads as TGCGCCAGCGGACAGGGGAACACTGAAGCTTTCTTT. Protein product: CASGQGNTEAFF.

The chain links TRBV5-6 to TRBJ2-3; 8 nucleotides align to TRBD2. The CDR3 has 16 amino acids. Germline-derived CDR1 and CDR2 are SGHDT and YYEEEE. The V gene end was trimmed by 4 bases and the J gene end by 2 bases; junction bases not matched to a gene: 9. The CDR3 DNA sequence: TGTGCCAGCAGCCAGAAGCGGGGGCCGTACACAGATACGCAGTATTTT. Residues: CASSQKRGPYTDTQYF.